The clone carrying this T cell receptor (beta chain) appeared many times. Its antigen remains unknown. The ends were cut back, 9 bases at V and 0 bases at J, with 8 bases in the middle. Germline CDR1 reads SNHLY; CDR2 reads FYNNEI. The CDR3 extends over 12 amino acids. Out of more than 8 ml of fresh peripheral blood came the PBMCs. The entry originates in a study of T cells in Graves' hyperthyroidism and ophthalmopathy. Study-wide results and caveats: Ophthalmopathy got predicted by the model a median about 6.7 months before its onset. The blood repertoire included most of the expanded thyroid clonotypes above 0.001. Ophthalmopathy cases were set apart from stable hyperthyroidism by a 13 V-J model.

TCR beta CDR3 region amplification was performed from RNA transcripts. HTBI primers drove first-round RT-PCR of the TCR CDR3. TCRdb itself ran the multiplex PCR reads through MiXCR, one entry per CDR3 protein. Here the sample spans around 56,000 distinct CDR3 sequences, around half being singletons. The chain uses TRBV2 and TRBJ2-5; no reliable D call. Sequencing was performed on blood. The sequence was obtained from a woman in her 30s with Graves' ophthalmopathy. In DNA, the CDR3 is TGTGCCAGATTACAGTACCAAGAGACCCAGTACTTC. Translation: CARLQYQETQYF.